The sequence of this T cell receptor beta chain was determined in a study of T cell repertoires in cytomegalovirus infection. The wider study: Matching HLA type, along with CMV infection, was indicated by public TCR beta signatures.

Overall study findings and caveats: CMV-specific TCR beta clonotypes restricted by HLA-C were the ones dominating the ex vivo response.

In germline, CDR1 is KGHDR, CDR2 SFDVKD. V lost 3 bases and J 1 base, leaving 11 bases between the germline ends. The CDR3 is 15 residues long. There are a few counts of this clonotype. Its antigen is not identified. TCRdb used MiXCR to reprocess the reads, holding one entry per CDR3 protein. The sample comprises approximately 340,000 distinct CDR3 sequences, roughly 28% of which are singletons, and around 18% rests with the top ten. The sequences come from cultured PBMCs, collected from culture after CMV antigen stimulation. The clonotype was recovered from a human donor in good health (CMV status not recorded). Some clones in this sample may be carry-over from other donors' samples. V usage is TRBV24-1 and J usage is TRBJ2-5; D might be TRBD1 or TRBD2, each matching 5 bases. The CDR3 is CATSDRGSLQETQYF. CDR3 DNA: TGTGCCACCAGTGATCGGGGCTCCCTCCAAGAGACCCAGTACTTC.